This TCR beta chain was sequenced in a study of human T cells and chemical hapten exposure (dated by TCRdb to about 2021). For the wider study: Libraries were pooled for sequencing, and per-sample TCR yields varied mainly because of small differences in library volumes within the pool. In alopecia patients, the study followed how the peripheral blood TCR repertoire changed in vivo over primary and secondary sensitization to diphenylcyclopropenone (DPC), a hapten. From each blood RNA sample, both TCR alpha and TCR beta chains were sequenced.

Taken from the germline V gene, the CDR1 and CDR2 loops are MGHRA and YSYEKL. The CDR3 covers 16 residues, taking in both the cysteine and the phenylalanine. Only the CDR3 region is kept as DNA, spanning 48 bases read in frame from base 1. V loses 4 bases, J loses 4 bases, and the germline ends lie 19 bases apart. This clonotype was seen a few times. The target of this receptor is not known. No much larger clone is present one base from it, and per-base qualities are unavailable. The intended sense of this specimen's time point label: healthy volunteer bleed at 6 weeks. Total RNA was isolated from unfractionated whole blood collected in Tempus Blood RNA tubes. Five healthy volunteers acted as controls for TCR sequencing and had blood drawn at day 0, 2 weeks and 6 weeks. The library came from RACE. Instrument on record: NextSeq 500. During library preparation, unique molecular identifiers were attached to individual cDNA molecules so that TCRs could be counted in a quantitative, reproducible way. The source study handled its data this way. Samples had a median of about 96,000 TCRs, with a range from roughly 23,224 to 700,000. V, J and CDR3 annotation of the TCR reads was performed with the Decombinator software suite. To make PS versus PT1 abundance plots, every sample was subsampled to the same number of TCRs (28,000). TCRs were defined as expanded if absent before sensitization and observed at least eight times at the 2-week time point. The raw public reads went through TCRdb reprocessing: fastp at Q25, MiXCR clone calling, in-frame beta chains kept. Rows are combined by CDR3 protein, so each entry shows the most common genes and DNA. These V and J calls rely on TCRdb rather than the paper's analysis. Across this sample there are 70,000 to 95,000 distinct CDR3 sequences, with 8.6% seen only once. The leading ten clones occupy 1.7% of the sample.

Paper-wide results and their limitations: Repeated subsampling changed both the strength of the expansion versus patch-test correlation and the threshold at which the correlation became significant. No change with DPC sensitization was found in the number of TCRs above 1 in 1000 frequency, and no evidence of global repertoire structure alterations was found.

This clonotype was sampled from a female donor in good health. Some clones in this sample may be carry-over from other donors' samples. The rearranged chain carries TRBV4-1 and TRBJ1-1; the D gene is not confidently resolved. The sample taken for sequencing was whole blood. The CDR3 reads as follows: CASSPRPIRMVTEAFF. The base sequence is TGCGCCAGCAGCCCCAGACCCATCAGGATGGTCACTGAAGCTTTCTTT.